This T cell receptor (beta chain) was identified during a study of T cells after yellow fever vaccination. Germline V gives CDR1 SQVTM, CDR2 ANQGSEA. The V segment lost 8 bases and the J segment 5 bases; nucleotides outside the gene matches: 17. There are 15 residues in the CDR3. Study conclusions and caveats: Booster sampling recovered most clones from primary vaccination (96% CD4, 88% CD8). A faster peak, day 5 versus 15, was reached by the weaker secondary response.

Only a few counts were recorded for this clonotype. The antigen remains undetermined. TCR cDNA was made by 5'RACE template switching, adding a universal primer site and UMIs. MiXCR was run by TCRdb on the 5' RACE reads, yielding one entry per CDR3 protein. The sample lists roughly 330,000 distinct CDR3 sequences, roughly 7% seen once, with over 15% in the top ten. The receptor was derived from a young man who received the YFV17D yellow fever vaccine. The starting material was PBMCs, obtained about 49 days after the first yellow fever vaccination. The chain employs TRBV29-1 and TRBJ2-5, with 7 nucleotides matching TRBD1. CDR3 protein: CSILPGQPKKETQYF. For the CDR3, the DNA is TGCAGCATCCTCCCGGGACAGCCCAAGAAGGAGACCCAGTACTTC.